Listed below are T cell receptor beta chains from one sample, sequenced in a study of vaccination and CD4 T cells after COVID-19. No antigen is known for these receptors. Each CDR3 protein is one row after TCRdb ran MiXCR on the PCR reads. The sample contains approximately 7,000 distinct CDR3 sequences, roughly 50% of which appear only once. The sequenced material came from CD4+ T cells from blood, cultured in vitro. Source of these receptors: a human donor in good health. Each CDR3 is given with its conserved first and last residue. The D gene is left open where the match is weak. The listing skips clone size in some rows; elsewhere it reads once, few, many or a size class.

D: -
J: TRBJ2-2
size: -
V: TRBV6-1
DNA: TGTGCCAGCAGTGCCGGCAGGGGTGGCACCGGGGAGCTGTTTTTT
CDR3: CASSAGRGGTGELFF

D: -
J: TRBJ2-1
size: few
V: TRBV19
DNA: TGTGCCAGTAGTCTCGCCCTTCTGGCTAATGAGCAGTTCTTC
CDR3: CASSLALLANEQFF

D: -
J: TRBJ2-3
size: -
V: TRBV6-1
DNA: TGTGCCAGCACCCTATGGGGCACAGATACGCAGTATTTT
CDR3: CASTLWGTDTQYF

D: -
J: TRBJ1-2
size: few
V: TRBV7-2
DNA: TGTGCCAGCAGCTTAGCCTCGTCGGGCTACACCTTC
CDR3: CASSLASSGYTF

D: TRBD2
J: TRBJ2-7
size: once
V: TRBV2
DNA: TGTGCCAGCAGTGAATCGGTATCGCAGCGGGGGAGCTCCTACGAGCAGTACTTC
CDR3: CASSESVSQRGSSYEQYF

D: -
J: TRBJ2-2
size: -
V: TRBV24-1
DNA: TGTGCCACCAGTCACCCGACACGAAACACCGGGGAGCTGTTTTTT
CDR3: CATSHPTRNTGELFF

D: -
J: TRBJ2-5
size: -
V: TRBV24-1
DNA: TGTGCCACCAGTGAGGGCCAGACCCAGTACTTC
CDR3: CATSEGQTQYF

D: -
J: TRBJ1-2
size: -
V: TRBV11-2
DNA: TGTGCCAGCGCCCCCTTGAGAAACTATGGCTACACCTTC
CDR3: CASAPLRNYGYTF

D: -
J: TRBJ1-1
size: -
V: TRBV28
DNA: TGTGCCAGCCGCCCCTTCGCGTGGTTACGGGAGAACACTGAAGCTTTCTTT
CDR3: CASRPFAWLRENTEAFF

D: TRBD1
J: TRBJ1-2
size: once
V: TRBV2
DNA: TGTGCCAGCTTTCCGGGGACAGGGGCTAACTATGGCTACACCTTC
CDR3: CASFPGTGANYGYTF

D: -
J: TRBJ1-5
size: few
V: TRBV28
DNA: TGTGCCAGCAGTTTATTCGGTTTCAATCAGCCCCAGCATTTT
CDR3: CASSLFGFNQPQHF

D: -
J: TRBJ2-1
size: few
V: TRBV10-3
DNA: TGTGCCATCGCCTCCACGGTCGGCAGTGAGCAGTTCTTC
CDR3: CAIASTVGSEQFF

D: TRBD1
J: TRBJ2-6
size: -
V: TRBV12-3/TRBV12-4
DNA: TGTGCCAGCAGACAAGGACAGGGACGCGTGTCTGGGGCCAACGTCCTGACTTTC
CDR3: CASRQGQGRVSGANVLTF

D: -
J: TRBJ2-7
size: -
V: TRBV10-1
DNA: TGCGCCAGCAGTGAGTCATCGGTCCAGATACTAACCTACGAGCAGTACTTC
CDR3: CASSESSVQILTYEQYF

D: TRBD1
J: TRBJ1-5
size: -
V: TRBV12-3/TRBV12-4
DNA: TGTGCCAGCAGTCAACACAGGGGATCGGGGAAGGATCAGCCCCAGCATTTT
CDR3: CASSQHRGSGKDQPQHF

D: TRBD2
J: TRBJ2-5
size: few
V: TRBV20-1
DNA: TGCAGTGCTACGGTAGCGGGGGAAGAGACCCAGTACTTC
CDR3: CSATVAGEETQYF

D: TRBD2
J: TRBJ2-3
size: medium-sized
V: TRBV7-8
DNA: TGTGCCAGCAGCGGCAGACTAGCGGGAGTACCAGATACGCAGTATTTT
CDR3: CASSGRLAGVPDTQYF

D: -
J: TRBJ2-3
size: -
V: TRBV19
DNA: TGTGCCAGTACCGGGACATCTAGTACAGATACGCAGTATTTT
CDR3: CASTGTSSTDTQYF

D: -
J: TRBJ2-5
size: -
V: TRBV7-6
DNA: TGTGCCACCAAGAAAGGGGGGGCCTTAGAGACCCAGTACTTC
CDR3: CATKKGGALETQYF

D: -
J: TRBJ2-1
size: -
V: TRBV27
DNA: TGTGCCAGCGGCGAAAATGAGCAGTTCTTC
CDR3: CASGENEQFF

D: -
J: TRBJ1-2
size: -
V: TRBV6-1
DNA: TGTGCCAGCAGTCTAGCACAGGGCCATGGCTACACCTTC
CDR3: CASSLAQGHGYTF

D: -
J: TRBJ2-3
size: medium-sized
V: TRBV19
DNA: TGTGCCAGTAGCCACCGGGGCACAGATACGCAGTATTTT
CDR3: CASSHRGTDTQYF

D: -
J: TRBJ1-1
size: -
V: TRBV20-1
DNA: TGCAGTGCTAGAGCGCCCGGGACTCCAGTAGGAGCTTTCTTT
CDR3: CSARAPGTPVGAFF

D: -
J: TRBJ1-2
size: few
V: TRBV7-2
DNA: TGTGCCAGCAGCCGGGTGGGCGAAGCTAACTATGGCTACACCTTC
CDR3: CASSRVGEANYGYTF

D: -
J: TRBJ2-2
size: -
V: TRBV19
DNA: TGTGCCAGTAGGAGACACACCGGGGAGCTGTTTTTT
CDR3: CASRRHTGELFF